This section outlines one T cell receptor beta chain sequence together with its context. Antigen: not known. The sample comes from a study of cytomegalovirus exposure and HLA in healthy donors. Study-level results: When presence/absence was analysed, sequencing depth was taken to be roughly uniform across donors. When a later analysis compared HLA-associated TCR beta chains with equally common others, the HLA-associated chains turned out to be more clonally expanded and to have lower generation probabilities. High specificity and sensitivity for cytomegalovirus status were reported for the classifier. A later analysis reportedly found that, within productive TCRs, an Asian-associated ancestry cluster had fewer N-insertions than the mean observed across the roughly 730 donors.

Amplification used 60 Vbeta primers and 13 Jbeta primers. Profiling relied on immunoSEQ multiplex PCR, and the TCRdb table lists in-frame clones only, not all of them. The sample has 90,000 to 100,000 clones, 75% to 80% seen once. Sample: PBMCs. The sequence came from a female donor in good health and CMV-seronegative.

CDR3 nucleotides: TGCGCCAGCAGCTTGGGCTCACAGGGTGGGTCTATTGGCTACACCTTC. Encoded protein: CASSLGSQGGSIGYTF. V is TRBV5-1 and J is TRBJ1-2; a weak D match, TRBD1 (6 bases). Germline loops: CDR1 SGHRS, CDR2 YFSETQ. V was cut by 0 bases and J by 7 bases, with 19 bases left in between. This CDR3 contains 16 residues. The entire variable domain, with the rest obtained from reference TRBV5-1 and TRBJ1-2, is as follows: KAGVTQTPRYLIKTRGQQVTLSCSPISGHRSVSWYQQTPGQGLQFLFEYFSETQRNKGNFPGRFSGRQFSNSRSEMNVSTLELGDSALYLCASSLGSQGGSIGYTFGSGTRLTVV.